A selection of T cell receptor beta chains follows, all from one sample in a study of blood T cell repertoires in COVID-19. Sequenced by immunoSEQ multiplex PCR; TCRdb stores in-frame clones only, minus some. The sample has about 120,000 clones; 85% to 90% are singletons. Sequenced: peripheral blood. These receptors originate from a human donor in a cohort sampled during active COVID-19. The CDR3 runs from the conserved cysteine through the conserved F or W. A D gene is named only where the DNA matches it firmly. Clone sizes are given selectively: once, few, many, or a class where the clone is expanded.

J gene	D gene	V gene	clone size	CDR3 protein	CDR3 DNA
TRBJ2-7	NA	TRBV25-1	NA	CASSGYYEQYF	TGTGCCAGCAGTGGTTACTACGAGCAGTACTTC
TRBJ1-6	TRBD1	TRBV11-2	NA	CASSRRTGLTYNSPLHF	TGTGCCAGCAGCAGACGGACAGGGCTAACTTATAATTCACCCCTCCACTTT
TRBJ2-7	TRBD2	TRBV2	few	CASDSSSGSNEQYF	TGTGCCAGCGACTCTTCTAGCGGGAGTAACGAGCAGTACTTC
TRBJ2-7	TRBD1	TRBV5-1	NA	CASSLRQGALLYEQYF	TGCGCCAGCAGCCTTAGACAGGGGGCTTTACTCTACGAGCAGTACTTC
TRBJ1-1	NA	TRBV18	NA	CASSPGGLGTEAFF	TGTGCCAGCTCACCGGGGGGGCTCGGCACTGAAGCTTTCTTT
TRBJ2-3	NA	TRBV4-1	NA	CASSQDLLVQYF	TGCGCCAGCAGCCAAGATTTACTAGTACAGTATTTT
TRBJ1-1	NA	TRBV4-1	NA	CASSQFDRNTEAFF	TGCGCCAGCAGCCAGTTTGACAGAAACACTGAAGCTTTCTTT
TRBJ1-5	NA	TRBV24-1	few	CATKRLNQPQHF	TGTGCCACCAAGCGGCTGAATCAGCCCCAGCATTTT
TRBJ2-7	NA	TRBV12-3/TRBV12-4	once	CASSRVRYEQYF	TGTGCCAGCAGCAGGGTCCGCTACGAGCAGTACTTC
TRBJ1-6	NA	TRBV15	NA	CATSSDRGNSPLHF	TGTGCCACCAGCAGCGACCGGGGAAATTCACCCCTCCACTTT
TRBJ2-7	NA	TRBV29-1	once	CSVEAWGGLAYEQYF	TGCAGCGTTGAAGCTTGGGGAGGTTTGGCCTACGAGCAGTACTTC
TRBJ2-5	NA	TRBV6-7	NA	CASSLWRAGETQYF	TGTGCCAGCTCCCTGTGGAGGGCCGGGGAGACCCAGTACTTC
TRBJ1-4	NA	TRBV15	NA	CATRRQATNEKLFF	TGTGCCACCAGGAGACAGGCAACTAATGAAAAACTGTTTTTT
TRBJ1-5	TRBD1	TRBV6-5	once	CASSPDRGVLYPQHF	TGTGCCAGCAGTCCCGACAGGGGCGTTTTGTATCCCCAGCATTTT
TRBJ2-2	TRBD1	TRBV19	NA	CASSLDRVGTGELFF	TGTGCCAGTAGCTTAGACAGGGTCGGGACCGGGGAGCTGTTTTTT
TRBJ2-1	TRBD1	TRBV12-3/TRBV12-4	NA	CASSQTGGIEQFF	TGTGCCAGCAGTCAGACAGGGGGGATTGAGCAGTTCTTC
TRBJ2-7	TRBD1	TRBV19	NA	CASSLPGQGYEQYF	TGTGCCAGTAGTCTTCCGGGACAGGGGTACGAGCAGTACTTC
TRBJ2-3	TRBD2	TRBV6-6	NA	CAAGTPGGEDTQYF	TGTGCCGCCGGAACTCCGGGAGGAGAGGATACGCAGTATTTT
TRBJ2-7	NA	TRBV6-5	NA	CASRSQRAGYEQYF	TGTGCCAGCAGATCACAACGGGCGGGTTACGAGCAGTACTTC
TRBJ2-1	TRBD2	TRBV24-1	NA	CATSDSSTSGSLGEQFF	TGTGCCACCAGTGATTCGTCGACTAGCGGGAGTTTAGGTGAGCAGTTCTTC
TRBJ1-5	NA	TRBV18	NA	CASSSGYRVGNQPQHF	TGTGCCAGCTCATCGGGTTACAGGGTGGGCAATCAGCCCCAGCATTTT
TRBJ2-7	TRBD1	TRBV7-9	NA	CASSWTGNEQYF	TGTGCCAGCAGCTGGACAGGGAACGAGCAGTACTTC
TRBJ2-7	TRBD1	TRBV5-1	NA	CASSSGTGNYEQYF	TGCGCCAGCAGCTCGGGGACAGGGAACTACGAGCAGTACTTC
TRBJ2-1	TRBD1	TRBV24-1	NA	CATIYGQGLEYNEQFF	TGTGCCACCATATATGGACAGGGTTTAGAATACAATGAGCAGTTCTTC
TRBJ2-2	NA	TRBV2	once	CASSEGLGVGELFF	TGTGCCAGCAGTGAGGGTCTAGGGGTCGGGGAGCTGTTTTTT
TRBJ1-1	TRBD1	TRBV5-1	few	CASSRDRNTEAFF	TGCGCCAGCAGCCGGGACAGGAACACTGAAGCTTTCTTT
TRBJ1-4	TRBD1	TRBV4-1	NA	CASSQDGQGDEKLFF	TGCGCCAGCAGCCAAGATGGTCAGGGGGATGAAAAACTGTTTTTT
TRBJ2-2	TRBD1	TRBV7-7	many	CASSLTGTGLTGELFF	TGTGCTAGCAGCCTCACCGGGACAGGGCTAACCGGGGAGCTGTTTTTT
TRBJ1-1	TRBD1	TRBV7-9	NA	CASSRDSFTEAFF	TGTGCCAGCAGCCGGGACAGTTTCACTGAAGCTTTCTTT
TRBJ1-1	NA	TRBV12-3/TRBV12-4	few	CASSSQGGTEAFF	TGTGCCAGCAGTTCCCAAGGGGGCACTGAAGCTTTCTTT
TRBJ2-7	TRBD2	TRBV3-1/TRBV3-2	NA	CASSQSSWGEGLFYEQYF	TGTGCCAGCAGCCAAAGTTCCTGGGGGGAGGGCCTTTTCTACGAGCAGTACTTC
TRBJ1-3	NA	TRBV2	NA	CASSAPGNTGNTIYF	TGTGCCAGCAGTGCCCCGGGTAACACGGGAAACACCATATATTTT
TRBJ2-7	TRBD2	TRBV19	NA	CASSSLGLAANYEQYF	TGTGCCAGTAGTTCACTCGGACTAGCGGCCAACTACGAGCAGTACTTC
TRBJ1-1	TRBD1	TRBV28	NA	CASSPRDRREF	TGTGCCAGCAGTCCCCGGGACAGGAGGGAGTTT
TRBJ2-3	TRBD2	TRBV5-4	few	CASSLSSGRASTDTQYF	TGTGCCAGCAGCTTGAGTAGCGGGAGAGCTAGCACAGATACGCAGTATTTT
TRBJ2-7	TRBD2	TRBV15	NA	CATSRDHPSGASYEQYF	TGTGCCACCAGCAGAGATCACCCTAGCGGGGCCTCCTACGAGCAGTACTTC
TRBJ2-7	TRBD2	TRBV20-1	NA	CSASPGGGSYEQYF	TGCAGTGCTAGTCCTGGGGGGGGCTCCTACGAGCAGTACTTC
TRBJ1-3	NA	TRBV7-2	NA	CASSSGHSGNTIYF	TGTGCCAGCAGCTCGGGACACTCTGGAAACACCATATATTTT
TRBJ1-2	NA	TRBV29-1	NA	CSVEILGEDYGYTF	TGCAGCGTTGAGATTTTAGGGGAGGACTATGGCTACACCTTC
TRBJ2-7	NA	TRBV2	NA	CASIRSVNSYEQYF	TGTGCCAGCATACGTAGCGTTAACTCCTACGAGCAGTACTTC
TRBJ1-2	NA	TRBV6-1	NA	CASSEDSYYGYTF	TGTGCCAGCAGTGAGGACAGCTACTATGGCTACACCTTC
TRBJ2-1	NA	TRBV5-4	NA	CASSLTLRGSLTASYNEQFF	TGTGCCAGCAGCCTCACCCTGAGGGGGAGCCTCACAGCCTCCTACAATGAGCAGTTCTTC
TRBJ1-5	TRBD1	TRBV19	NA	CASSMRGGDQPQHF	TGTGCCAGTAGTATGAGAGGGGGCGATCAGCCCCAGCATTTT
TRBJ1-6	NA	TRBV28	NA	CASDSSYNSPLHF	TGTGCCAGCGACAGCTCCTATAATTCACCCCTCCACTTT
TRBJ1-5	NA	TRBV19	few	CASSHHPVRQPQHF	TGTGCCAGTAGCCACCACCCGGTACGCCAGCCCCAGCATTTT
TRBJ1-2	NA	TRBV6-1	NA	CASSEFPGGGYTF	TGTGCCAGCAGTGAATTTCCGGGGGGTGGCTACACCTTC
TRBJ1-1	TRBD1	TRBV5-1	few	CASSPGTGGAGTEAFF	TGCGCCAGCAGCCCAGGGACAGGGGGCGCGGGCACTGAAGCTTTCTTT
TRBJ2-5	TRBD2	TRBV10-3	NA	CATTGTSGSTWETQYF	TGTGCCACCACCGGGACTAGCGGGAGCACGTGGGAGACCCAGTACTTC
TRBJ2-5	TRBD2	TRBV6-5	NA	CASRETAGYEETQYF	TGTGCCAGCAGGGAGACAGCGGGGTACGAAGAGACCCAGTACTTC
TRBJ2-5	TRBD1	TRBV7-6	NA	CASSLARGTGSWETQYF	TGTGCCAGCAGCTTAGCGCGCGGGACAGGGAGTTGGGAGACCCAGTACTTC
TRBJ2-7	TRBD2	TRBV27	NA	CASSATLSGRFYEQYF	TGTGCCAGCAGTGCTACCCTTAGCGGGAGATTTTACGAGCAGTACTTC
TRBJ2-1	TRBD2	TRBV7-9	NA	CASSLYGLAGASSYNEQFF	TGTGCCAGCAGCTTATACGGACTAGCGGGAGCGAGCTCCTACAATGAGCAGTTCTTC
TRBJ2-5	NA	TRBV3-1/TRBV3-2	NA	CASSRWAETQYF	TGTGCCAGCAGTCGTTGGGCAGAGACCCAGTACTTC
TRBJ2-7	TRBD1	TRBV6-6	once	CASKNAGGGYEQYF	TGTGCCAGCAAAAACGCAGGGGGCGGCTACGAGCAGTACTTC
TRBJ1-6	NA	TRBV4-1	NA	CASSQDQGQNYNSPLHF	TGCGCCAGCAGCCAAGATCAGGGCCAGAATTATAATTCACCCCTCCACTTT